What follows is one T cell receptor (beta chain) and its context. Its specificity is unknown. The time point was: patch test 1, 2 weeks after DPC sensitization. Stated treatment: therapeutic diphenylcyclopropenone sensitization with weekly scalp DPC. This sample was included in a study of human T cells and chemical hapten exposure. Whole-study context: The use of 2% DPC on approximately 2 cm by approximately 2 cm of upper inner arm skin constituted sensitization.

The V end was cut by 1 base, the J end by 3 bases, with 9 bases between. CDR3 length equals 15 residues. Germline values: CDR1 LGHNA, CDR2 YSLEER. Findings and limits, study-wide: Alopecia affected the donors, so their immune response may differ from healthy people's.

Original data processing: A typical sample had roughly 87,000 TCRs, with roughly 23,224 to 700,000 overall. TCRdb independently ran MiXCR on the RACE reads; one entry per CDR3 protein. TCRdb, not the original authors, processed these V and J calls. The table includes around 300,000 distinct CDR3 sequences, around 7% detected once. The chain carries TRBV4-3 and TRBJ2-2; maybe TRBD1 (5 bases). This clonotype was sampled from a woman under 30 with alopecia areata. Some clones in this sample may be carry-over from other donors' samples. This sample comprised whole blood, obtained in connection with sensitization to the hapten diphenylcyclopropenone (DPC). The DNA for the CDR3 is TGCGCCAGCAGCCAAGGGACAACGTACACCGGGGAGCTGTTTTTT. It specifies CASSQGTTYTGELFF.